This T cell receptor beta chain was found in a study of response to subunit inactivated influenza vaccine. Overall study findings and caveats: Authors suggested each seasonal flu vaccination may recruit only limited numbers of new T cells.

TCRdb called the RT-PCR reads again in MiXCR, with one record for every CDR3 protein. The table includes around 150,000 distinct CDR3 sequences, roughly 11% detected once. The CDR3 runs 14 residues. Germline CDR1 is LNHDA and CDR2 is SQIVND (reference sequence). Trimming took off 3 bases at V and 2 bases at J, with 9 bases between the two ends. Comments on this clonotype: Its matching antigen is unknown.

The V gene is TRBV19, the J gene TRBJ2-3; a possible D gene is TRBD2 (5 bases). This TCR was sampled from a man aged 50 to 60 who received an inactivated influenza vaccine. The sequenced sample was non-naive T cells sorted from PBMCs, obtained around seven weeks after vaccination. The CDR3 coding sequence is TGTGCCAGTAGTATCGGACTTTTCACAGATACGCAGTATTTT. It codes for CASSIGLFTDTQYF.